This TCR beta chain was sequenced in a study of cytomegalovirus exposure and HLA in healthy donors (dated by TCRdb to between 2016 and 2019). General notes on the study: An earlier analysis of fewer than 750 of the donors reported around 280 Gb of sequence data and roughly 120 million unique TCR beta sequences obtained from about 200 million T cells. Approximately 300 gigabases of sequencing data and around 85 million unique TCR sequences made up an early release that covered under 750 HLA-typed donors. Of the 300 to 450 genotyped donors, 81% were placed in the genetic ancestry cluster associated with self-reported Caucasian donors. The study aimed to test whether cataloging public T cell receptors could reveal signatures of past pathogen exposure. The T cell repertoires of 666 subjects were profiled by immunosequencing and related to cytomegalovirus serostatus. In addition to the first cohort of 666 subjects, a separate validation cohort of 120 different subjects was used. To predict cytomegalovirus infection status, the study brought together high-throughput TCR immunosequencing, statistical association of individual TCRs with disease status, and machine learning. A later analysis re-analyzed previously published TCR beta repertoires from roughly 630 donors and added high-resolution HLA genotyping to study TCR occurrence patterns. Rather than using new phenotypic data, the later analysis identified candidate immune exposures from TCR beta sequences and from how often those sequences occurred across donors. An earlier analysis of several hundred of the donors applied high-throughput TCR beta sequencing to assess whether each TCR beta V gene segment acted as functional or pseudogenic. Donor age, sex, ethnicity and CMV serostatus were collected together with the repertoire data. In a later genetic analysis, genome-wide SNP genotypes for 398 of the 666 donors were used, and that subset was treated as a discovery cohort. All discovery cohort repertoires had been generated using a single sequencing platform. HLA typing covered class I and class II loci at four-digit resolution. The number of donors typed differed by locus, with about 620-630 for A, B, C, DRB1 and DQB1, more than 500 for DQA1, under 610 for DPA1, and some 450 for DPB1. Roughly 5 DR-DQ haplotypes were handled as single units for association and clustering, since linkage in the cohort was strong. Across roughly 420 genotyped donors of the cohort, an average of approximately 200,000 unique TCR beta nucleotide sequences per donor were sequenced, and about a sixth of those sequences were non-productive.

On this clone itself: What antigen it recognizes has not been identified. No quality values exist for individual bases; no much larger clone is one base distant.

The cohort consisted of 666 healthy bone marrow donors. Cohort members were all nominally healthy when sampled, although unrecorded immune exposures were likely present. The donor was CMV seronegative and belonged to the group of 380 or so seronegative cohort members. Every donor gave a peripheral blood sample, and the peripheral blood mononuclear cells from that sample were used for TCR beta sequencing. The Qiagen DNeasy Blood Extraction Kit was used to extract genomic DNA from the blood cell samples. Libraries were constructed by the immunoSEQ multiplex PCR assay. For the multiplex PCR, a mixture combining 60 forward primers for TCR Vbeta segments and 13 reverse primers for TCR Jbeta segments was used. The CDR3 region of rearranged TCR beta genes was amplified from genomic DNA by a multiplex PCR assay. Amplified TCR beta libraries were sequenced as 87-base-pair reads on the Illumina HiSeq System. Per the original workflow: In a later analysis, tens of millions of unique TCR beta chains were counted across the approximately 640 repertoires, and about 10 million of these chains were shared by at least two donors. A nearest-neighbor algorithm error-corrected the raw reads and collapsed the reads into unique sequences, merging closely related sequences to remove PCR and sequencing errors. To assign V, D and J gene segments, CDR3 sequences were aligned to IMGT reference sequences. For a sequence to be retained, a match of at least six nucleotides to both a V gene segment and a J gene segment was required. Rearrangements were classified as productive when the CDR3 lacked stop codons and remained in frame with V and J, and all other rearrangements were classified as non-productive. Following IMGT convention, CDR3 was defined as the stretch from the second conserved V-encoded cysteine to the conserved J-encoded phenylalanine. The earlier analysis of around 640 of the donors excluded sequences that lacked an unambiguous match to a single V gene segment. In an earlier analysis of 587 of the donors, a V segment was called functional when productive rearrangements were above 56.7%, and segregating when the standard deviation between donors exceeded 5%. A statistical classification framework was developed to diagnose cytomegalovirus status using the catalog of TCR beta chain sequences. In a later analysis, V and J genes were assigned by comparing TCR nucleotide sequences against IMGT/GENE-DB human TR gene sequences. Using the TCRdist pipeline, a later analysis assigned CDR3 sequences along with most-parsimonious VDJ recombination scenarios. A later analysis defined each TCR beta chain by its CDR3 amino acid sequence plus V-gene family, and excluded reads lacking a unique V-gene family. In a later analysis, a few hundred highly shared, low-generation-probability nucleotide sequences were removed to address suspected cross-contamination and a sequencing artifact. For each public chain, a later analysis derived a clonal expansion index from normalized ranks of inferred template counts within each repertoire. A later analysis computed generation probabilities with a VDJ recombination model fitted to out-of-frame rearrangements, and checked the results against IGoR. In a later analysis, hypergeometric tests were used to score TCR-TCR, TCR-HLA and TCR-CMV co-occurrence, with a repertoire-size bias correction applied to TCR pairs. False discovery rates were estimated in a later analysis by permuting HLA or CMV assignments 20 times. In a later analysis, co-occurring TCRs were grouped with DBSCAN, and TCRdist sequence similarity was added when clustering was performed within HLA-allele-positive subsets. Repertoires with fewer than 30,000 or more than 120,000 public chains, plus five repertoires with anomalous nucleotide sharing, were excluded from co-occurrence clustering. In its TCRdb copy, this immuneACCESS table keeps in-frame sequences only and misses some clones. Where compared with another copy, unresolved V genes explain less than half of these, and the others have no known cause. That table supplies the V and J calls and clone size; D and trimming were determined from the DNA. This sample lists around 190,000 clones; approximately 86% were detected once. The ten largest account for 1.5% to 2% of the sample.

The CDR3 holds 14 amino acids from the cysteine to the phenylalanine. The CDR3 DNA has 42 bases and is translated from base 1. The germline ends are 22 bases apart after V is trimmed by 4 bases and J by 9 bases. For CDR1 and CDR2, the germline V gene lists SQVTM and ANQGSEA. What the work shows at the level of the full study, not this receptor alone: When HLA alleles, especially DR and DQ, strongly co-occurred, attributing TCR associations to individual alleles was difficult. A few of the identified cytomegalovirus-associated TCR beta chains were confirmed in vitro to be specific for cytomegalovirus antigens. Because counts were too low, roughly 18 rarely observed V segments, including chromosome 9 orphons, were left out of the earlier analysis of a few hundred of the donors. In both the original and validation cohorts, the classifier was reported to diagnose cytomegalovirus status with high specificity and sensitivity. A further reported finding was that TCR beta sequences accurately predicted the HLA-A and HLA-B alleles for most subjects in the first cohort. Some IMGT-functional V segments, including TRBV6-2 and TRBV6-3, could not be told apart with the 87-base-pair reads, so those segments were excluded. Correlated functional status among segregating V segments might reflect linkage disequilibrium, but an unknown experimental factor could not be ruled out. The authors suggested that the approach could potentially be generalized to other disease states and immunological phenotypes. Only TCR beta chains were sequenced in this cohort, and the absence of alpha or paired-chain data limited detectable features. An earlier analysis of around 500 of the donors showed that most TCR beta V segments appeared in productive rearrangements either about 90% or about 30% of the time, which broadly matched IMGT annotations. A cluster of highly shared sequence variants was judged likely to represent a technical artifact of the sequencing pipeline. For the cohort, immune exposure information was limited to CMV serostatus. A total of 164 TCR beta chains were listed by the study as associated with cytomegalovirus. In a later analysis, TCR association rates were found to vary across HLA loci, with the most associated TCRs seen for DRB1 alleles and the fewest for HLA-C alleles. Several of the top co-occurrence clusters appeared to be linked to parvovirus B19, influenza, CMV and Epstein-Barr virus, according to a later analysis. In a later analysis, HLA-associated TCR beta chains showed more clonal expansion and lower generation probabilities than non-associated chains that were equally common. Specific HLA alleles were associated with more than 15,000 TCR beta sequences at a false discovery rate of 0.05 in a later analysis. Sequencing depth was assumed to be roughly uniform across donors in the presence/absence analyses, though that assumption may not hold. A later genetic analysis reported fewer N-insertions in productive TCRs among donors in an Asian-associated ancestry cluster than the approximately 700-donor mean. Because HLA typing was unavailable for some donors at each locus, only the typed subset was used in association tests. Most TCR sequences were observed very rarely across donors, whereas some public TCRs were present in many individuals. In a later genetic analysis, a missense DCLRE1C variant was associated with V-gene and J-gene trimming of TCR beta chains, and the association was replicated in an independent cohort. According to a later analysis, most CMV-associated TCR beta chains appeared to be HLA-restricted, and the HLA associations seemed to be driven largely by CMV exposure.

Specimen: PBMCs. This clonotype originated in a woman aged 18-29 years in good health and CMV-seronegative. This chain is built from TRBV29-1 and TRBJ2-7, and possibly TRBD2, on 6 matching bases. CDR3 protein: CSVGSLLGGAAQYF. In nucleotides, the sequence is TGCAGCGTTGGCTCCCTTTTAGGAGGGGCGGCGCAGTACTTC.